The clone carrying this TCR beta chain showed up many times. TCR beta libraries were built with iRepertoire HTBI primers and Arm-PCR of CDR3 regions. Each CDR3 protein gets one entry after TCRdb re-called the multiplex PCR reads with MiXCR. The sample holds some 250,000 distinct CDR3 sequences, approximately 18% seen once. The sample originates from a study of regulatory T cells in long-lasting Graves disease. Described time point: newly diagnosed GD, antithyroid drugs for less than 3 months. After RNA was extracted from PBMCs, the TCR library was made from it. The CDR3 is 14 amino acids. The germline CDR1 and CDR2 sequences are MNHNS and SASEGT. V lost 6 bases and J lost 6, with 17 bases in between. These data were also reused for a study on T cells in Graves' hyperthyroidism and ophthalmopathy. That report adds: The model foresaw ophthalmopathy a median around 6.4 months prior to onset.

This clonotype was obtained from a woman aged 25-40 years with Graves disease. This sample comprised peripheral blood mononuclear cells (PBMCs), obtained at new diagnosis, from a patient treated with antithyroid drugs. The chain joins TRBV6-1 to TRBJ1-1, with TRBD1 as a possible D gene (6 bases). CDR3 DNA: TGTGCCAGCAGGACCCTACAGGGTCCGGCTGAAGCTTTCTTT. This translates into CASRTLQGPAEAFF.